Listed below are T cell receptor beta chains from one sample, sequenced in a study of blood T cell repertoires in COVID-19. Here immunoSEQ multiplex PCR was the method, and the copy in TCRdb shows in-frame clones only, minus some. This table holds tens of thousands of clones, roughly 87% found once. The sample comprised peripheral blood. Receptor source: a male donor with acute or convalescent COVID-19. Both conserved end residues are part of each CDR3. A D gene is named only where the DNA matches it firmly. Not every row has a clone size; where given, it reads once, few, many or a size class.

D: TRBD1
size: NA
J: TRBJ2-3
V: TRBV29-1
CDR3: CSAGTGPPDTQYF
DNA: TGCAGCGCCGGGACAGGACCTCCAGATACGCAGTATTTT

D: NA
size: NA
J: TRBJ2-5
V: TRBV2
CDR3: CASSEDRRLETQYF
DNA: TGTGCCAGCAGTGAAGATAGGAGGTTAGAGACCCAGTACTTC

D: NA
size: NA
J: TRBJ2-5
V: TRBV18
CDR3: CASSRQGKGETQYF
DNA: TGTGCCAGCTCACGTCAGGGGAAAGGAGAGACCCAGTACTTC

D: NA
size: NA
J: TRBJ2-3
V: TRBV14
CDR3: CASSQGSLAARTDTQYF
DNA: TGTGCCAGCAGCCAAGGCTCTCTCGCGGCACGCACAGATACGCAGTATTTT

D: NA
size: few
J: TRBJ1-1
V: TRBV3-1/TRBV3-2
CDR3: CASSRGGGTEAFF
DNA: TGTGCCAGCAGCCGGGGAGGGGGTACTGAAGCTTTCTTT

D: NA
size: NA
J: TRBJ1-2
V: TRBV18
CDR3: CASSPAQTNYGYTF
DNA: TGTGCCAGCTCACCTGCCCAGACTAACTATGGCTACACCTTC

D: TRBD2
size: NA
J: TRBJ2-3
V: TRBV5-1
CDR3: CASSLGSSGGADTQYF
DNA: TGCGCCAGCAGCTTGGGCTCTAGCGGGGGGGCAGATACGCAGTATTTT

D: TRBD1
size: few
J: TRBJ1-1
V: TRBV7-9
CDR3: CASSKQGRNTEAFF
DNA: TGTGCCAGCAGTAAACAGGGGAGGAACACTGAAGCTTTCTTT

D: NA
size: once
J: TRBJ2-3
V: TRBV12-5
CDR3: CASGSGISTDTQYF
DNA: TGTGCTAGTGGCTCCGGGATTAGCACAGATACGCAGTATTTT

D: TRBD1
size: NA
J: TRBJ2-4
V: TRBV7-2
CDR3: CASSPPGGDRGIQYF
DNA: TGTGCCAGCAGCCCCCCCGGAGGGGACAGGGGCATTCAGTACTTC